This T cell receptor beta chain appears in the sequencing data of a study of blood T cells in healthy people across ages. This clonotype was observed a handful of times. Together with a sample-barcoded 5' primer, a J-beta primer mix was included in a second PCR lasting about 6 to 11 cycles. One entry per CDR3 protein results from TCRdb running MiXCR on the 5' RACE reads. The sample lists 1.5 million to 2 million distinct CDR3 sequences; around 40% were seen once. The germline V gene has CDR1 SGHTA and CDR2 FQGNSA. CDR3 length equals 18 residues. Trimming at V came to 0 bases and at J to 4 bases, leaving 8 bases not matched to a gene.

This TCR was recovered from a human donor in good health. The chain joins TRBV7-2 to TRBJ2-3; TRBD2 matches 12 bases. Sequencing input: blood. CDR3 residues: CASSLALLAGGPADTQYF. The DNA for the CDR3 is TGTGCCAGCAGCTTAGCGCTTCTAGCGGGGGGGCCCGCAGATACGCAGTATTTT.